The count of the clone carrying this T cell receptor (beta chain) is one. Its antigen is undetermined. The sample originates from a study of post-analysis software for immune sequencing data. Study results and limitations: The study found significantly lower normalized Chao1 diversity in multiple sclerosis patients than in controls. Patients had higher frequencies than controls of roughly five TRBV segments, including TRBV5-6, TRBV5-1 and TRBV20-1.

Each TCR beta cDNA library carried unique molecular identifiers. TCRdb analysed the PCR reads with MiXCR anew, one entry per CDR3 protein. The table records 750,000 to 950,000 distinct CDR3 sequences, about 53% of them present only once. V shed 8 bases, J shed 5 bases, and the junction held 11 bases outside the gene matches. The CDR3 sequence is 14 residues long. CDR1 and CDR2 from the germline V gene are MGHDK and SYGVNS. Source material: blood. This clonotype originated in a girl aged 5 to 17 with multiple sclerosis. The chain has TRBV25-1 and TRBJ2-5; TRBD1 agrees at 7 bases. CDR3 in amino acids: CASGWGRGLETQYF. The CDR3 DNA reads TGTGCCAGCGGATGGGGAAGGGGGCTGGAGACCCAGTACTTC.